This record concerns one TCR beta chain sequence. This entry belongs to a study of blood T cell repertoires in COVID-19. Study at large: Spain, Italy and the United States supplied samples that represented acute and convalescent COVID-19.

Assay used: immunoSEQ multiplex PCR; TCRdb lists only in-frame clones, some missing. Seen here are about 68,000 clones, approximately 90% observed once, and the top ten hold around 4.5%. V was pared by 1 base and J by 0 bases, with 12 bases of the junction left unmatched. Germline assignment: CDR1 LNHDA and CDR2 SQIVND (reference sequence). The CDR3 sequence is 21 residues long. The rearrangement joins TRBV19 to TRBJ2-1, with 13 nucleotides matching TRBD2. The sequenced sample was peripheral blood. This clonotype was obtained from a woman aged 60-70 years with active COVID-19. The CDR3 region has the DNA TGTGCCAGTAGTATAGTGAGACTAGCGGGAGGAACCCCGAGCTCCTACAATGAGCAGTTCTTC. Translating gives CASSIVRLAGGTPSSYNEQFF.